This T cell receptor (beta chain) was found in a study of blood T cell repertoires in COVID-19. About the research overall: Both acute and convalescent COVID-19 samples were obtained from the United States, Italy and Spain. PBMCs, B-cell-depleted T cells, or T cells were the source of the cDNA or gDNA that made up the material.

Germline CDR1 is LNHDA and CDR2 is SQIVND (reference sequence). The trim removed 4 bases at V and 6 bases at J, leaving 5 bases unmatched. The CDR3 contains 13 residues. Study processing details: It was from reference gene primer amplification that nucleated cell counts were estimated. Some clones are missing from TCRdb's copy, which holds only in-frame ones; the method was immunoSEQ multiplex PCR. V, J and clone size were drawn from that table, and D and trimming were deduced from the DNA. This table holds about 42,000 clones, about 89% found once. This receptor was obtained from a human donor in a cohort sampled during active COVID-19. The source material was peripheral blood. The rearrangement uses TRBV19 and TRBJ1-2, with 7 bases that match TRBD1. CDR3 coding DNA: TGTGCCAGTAGTACGACAGGGATTCATGGCTACACCTTC. It translates to CASSTTGIHGYTF. The entire variable domain, with the rest obtained from reference TRBV19 and TRBJ1-2, is as follows: DGGITQSPKYLFRKEGQNVTLSCEQNLNHDAMYWYRQDPGQGLRLIYYSQIVNDFQKGDIAEGYSVSREKKESFPLTVTSAQKNPTAFYLCASSTTGIHGYTFGSGTRLTVV.